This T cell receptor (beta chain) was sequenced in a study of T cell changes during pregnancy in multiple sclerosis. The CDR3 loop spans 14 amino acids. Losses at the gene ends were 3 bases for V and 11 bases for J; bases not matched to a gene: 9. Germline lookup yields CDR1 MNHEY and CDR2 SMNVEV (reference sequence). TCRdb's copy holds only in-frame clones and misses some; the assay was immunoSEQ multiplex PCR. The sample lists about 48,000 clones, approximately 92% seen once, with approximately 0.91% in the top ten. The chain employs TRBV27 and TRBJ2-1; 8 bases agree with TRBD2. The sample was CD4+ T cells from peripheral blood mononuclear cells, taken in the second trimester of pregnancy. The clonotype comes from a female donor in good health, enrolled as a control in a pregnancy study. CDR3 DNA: TGTGCCAGCAGTTTGTCGACGGGAGGGGGGAAGCAGTTCTTC. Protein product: CASSLSTGGGKQFF.